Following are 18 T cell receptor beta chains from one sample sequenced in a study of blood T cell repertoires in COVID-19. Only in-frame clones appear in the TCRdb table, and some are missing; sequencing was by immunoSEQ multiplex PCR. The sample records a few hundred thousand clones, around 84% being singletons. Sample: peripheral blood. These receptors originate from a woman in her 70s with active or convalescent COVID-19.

CDR3 coding DNA: TGCGCCAGCAGCCCCCAGGGGGAGGAGGAAAAACTGTTTTTT. This sequence encodes CASSPQGEEEKLFF. The rearrangement links TRBV5-1 to TRBJ1-4, with TRBD1 matching 7 bases. Germline V gene lookup returns CDR1 SGHRS and CDR2 YFSETQ. CDR3 length: 14 residues. With 4 bases clipped from V and 8 bases from J, the junction kept 8 bases outside the gene matches. The full variable domain, completed using reference TRBV5-1 and TRBJ1-4, is KAGVTQTPRYLIKTRGQQVTLSCSPISGHRSVSWYQQTPGQGLQFLFEYFSETQRNKGNFPGRFSGRQFSNSRSEMNVSTLELGDSALYLCASSPQGEEEKLFFGSGTQLSVL.

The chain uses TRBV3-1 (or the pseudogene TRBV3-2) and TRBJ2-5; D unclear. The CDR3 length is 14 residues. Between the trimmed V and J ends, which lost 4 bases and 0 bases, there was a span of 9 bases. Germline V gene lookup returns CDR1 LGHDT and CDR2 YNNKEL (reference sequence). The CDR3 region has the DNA TGTGCCAGCAGCCCTCAGTCGTACCAAGAGACCCAGTACTTC. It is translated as CASSPQSYQETQYF.

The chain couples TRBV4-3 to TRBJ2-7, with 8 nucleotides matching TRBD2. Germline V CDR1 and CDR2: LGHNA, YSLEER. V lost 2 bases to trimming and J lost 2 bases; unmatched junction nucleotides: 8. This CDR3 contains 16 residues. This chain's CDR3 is CASSQSSGEGAYEQYF. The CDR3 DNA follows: TGCGCCAGCAGCCAAAGTAGCGGGGAAGGGGCCTACGAGCAGTACTTC.

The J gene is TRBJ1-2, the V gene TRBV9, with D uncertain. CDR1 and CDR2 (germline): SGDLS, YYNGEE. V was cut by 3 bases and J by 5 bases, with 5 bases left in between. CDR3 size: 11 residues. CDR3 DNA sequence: TGTGCCAGCAGCGATAATTATGGCTACACCTTC. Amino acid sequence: CASSDNYGYTF.

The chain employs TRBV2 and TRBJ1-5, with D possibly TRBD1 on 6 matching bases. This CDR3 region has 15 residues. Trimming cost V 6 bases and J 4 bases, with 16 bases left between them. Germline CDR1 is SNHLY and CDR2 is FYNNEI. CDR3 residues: CASRSGTNPNQPQHF. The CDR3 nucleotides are TGTGCCAGCAGATCCGGGACAAACCCTAATCAGCCCCAGCATTTT.

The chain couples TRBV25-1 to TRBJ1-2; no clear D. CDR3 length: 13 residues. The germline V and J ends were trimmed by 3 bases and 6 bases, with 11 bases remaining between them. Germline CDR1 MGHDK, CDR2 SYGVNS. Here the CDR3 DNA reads TGTGCCAGCAGTGAGGGCCCTCTGAATGGCTACACCTTC. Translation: CASSEGPLNGYTF.

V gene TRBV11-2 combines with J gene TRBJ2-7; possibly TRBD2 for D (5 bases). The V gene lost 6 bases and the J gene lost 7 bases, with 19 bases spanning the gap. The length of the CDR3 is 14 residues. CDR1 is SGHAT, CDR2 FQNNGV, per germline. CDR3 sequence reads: CASSPGIYPGEQYF. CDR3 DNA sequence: TGTGCCAGCAGTCCCGGGATCTACCCGGGGGAGCAGTACTTC.

CDR3 DNA sequence: TGTGCCAGCAGTGTATCCACAGTGAGCTACGAGCAGTACTTC. This codes for CASSVSTVSYEQYF. V and J are TRBV2 and TRBJ2-7, with D unresolved. This CDR3 has 14 residues. Germline CDR1 reads SNHLY; CDR2 reads FYNNEI. The V end was cut by 4 bases, the J end by 3 bases, with 13 bases between.

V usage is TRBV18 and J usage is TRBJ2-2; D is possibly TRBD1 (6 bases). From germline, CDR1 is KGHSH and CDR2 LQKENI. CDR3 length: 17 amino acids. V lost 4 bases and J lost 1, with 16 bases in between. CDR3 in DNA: TGTGCCAGCTCACTAGTTTCGACAGGCTTGAACACCGGGGAGCTGTTTTTT. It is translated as CASSLVSTGLNTGELFF.

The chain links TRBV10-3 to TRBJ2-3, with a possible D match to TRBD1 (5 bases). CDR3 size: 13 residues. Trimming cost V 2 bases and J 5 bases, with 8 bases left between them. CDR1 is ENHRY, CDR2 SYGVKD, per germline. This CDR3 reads CAISEPQGDTQYF. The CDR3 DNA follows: TGTGCCATCAGTGAGCCTCAGGGAGATACGCAGTATTTT.

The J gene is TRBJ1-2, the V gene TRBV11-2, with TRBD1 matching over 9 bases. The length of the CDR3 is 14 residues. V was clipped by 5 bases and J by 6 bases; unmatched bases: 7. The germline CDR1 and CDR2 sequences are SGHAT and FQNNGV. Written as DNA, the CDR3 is TGTGCCAGCAGCACAGGGGGCTCCGGGCATGGCTACACCTTC. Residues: CASSTGGSGHGYTF.

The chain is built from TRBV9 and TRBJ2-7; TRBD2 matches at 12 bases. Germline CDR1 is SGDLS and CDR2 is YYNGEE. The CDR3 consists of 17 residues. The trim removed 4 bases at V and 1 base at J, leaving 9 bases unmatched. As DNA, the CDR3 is TGTGCCAGCAGCAGAACTAGCGGGGGGCACTCATCCTACGAGCAGTACTTC. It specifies CASSRTSGGHSSYEQYF. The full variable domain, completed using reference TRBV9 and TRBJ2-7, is DSGVTQTPKHLITATGQRVTLRCSPRSGDLSVYWYQQSLDQGLQFLIQYYNGEERAKGNILERFSAQQFPDLHSELNLSSLELGDSALYFCASSRTSGGHSSYEQYFGPGTRLTVT.

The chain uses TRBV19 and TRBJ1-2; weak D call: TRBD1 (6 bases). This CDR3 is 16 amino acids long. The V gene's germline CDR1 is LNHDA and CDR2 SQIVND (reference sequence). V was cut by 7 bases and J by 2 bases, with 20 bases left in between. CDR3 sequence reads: CASIPDGGRGNYGYTF. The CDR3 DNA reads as TGTGCCAGTATTCCCGACGGGGGGCGAGGGAACTATGGCTACACCTTC.

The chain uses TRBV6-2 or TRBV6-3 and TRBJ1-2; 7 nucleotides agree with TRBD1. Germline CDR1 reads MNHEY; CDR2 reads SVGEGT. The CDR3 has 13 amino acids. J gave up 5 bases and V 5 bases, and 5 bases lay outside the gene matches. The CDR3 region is CASSPDREYGYTF. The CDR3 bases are TGTGCCAGCAGTCCCGACAGGGAATATGGCTACACCTTC.

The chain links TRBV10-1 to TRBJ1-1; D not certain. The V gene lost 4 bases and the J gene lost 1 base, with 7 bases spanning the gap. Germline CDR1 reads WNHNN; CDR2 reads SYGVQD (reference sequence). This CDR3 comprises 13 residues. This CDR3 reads CASSAARNTEAFF. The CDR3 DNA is TGCGCCAGCAGTGCAGCGAGGAACACTGAAGCTTTCTTT.

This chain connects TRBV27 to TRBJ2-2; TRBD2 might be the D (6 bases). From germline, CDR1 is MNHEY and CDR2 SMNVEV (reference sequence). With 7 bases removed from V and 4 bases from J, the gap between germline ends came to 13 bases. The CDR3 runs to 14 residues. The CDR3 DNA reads TGTGCCAGCAACCCGGGACTTCCCACCGGGGAGCTGTTTTTT. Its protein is CASNPGLPTGELFF.

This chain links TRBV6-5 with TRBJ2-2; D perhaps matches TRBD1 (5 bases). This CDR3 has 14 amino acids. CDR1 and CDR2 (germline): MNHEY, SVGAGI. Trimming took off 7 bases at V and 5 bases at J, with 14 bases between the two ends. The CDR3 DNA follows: TGTGCCAGCACAAGATTAGACAGTACCGGGGAGCTGTTTTTT. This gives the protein CASTRLDSTGELFF.

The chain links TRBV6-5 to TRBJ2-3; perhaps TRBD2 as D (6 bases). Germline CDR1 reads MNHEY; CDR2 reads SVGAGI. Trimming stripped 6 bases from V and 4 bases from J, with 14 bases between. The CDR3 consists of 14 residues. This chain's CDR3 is CASRDGSSADTQYF. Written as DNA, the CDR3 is TGTGCCAGCAGGGACGGGAGCAGCGCAGATACGCAGTATTTT.